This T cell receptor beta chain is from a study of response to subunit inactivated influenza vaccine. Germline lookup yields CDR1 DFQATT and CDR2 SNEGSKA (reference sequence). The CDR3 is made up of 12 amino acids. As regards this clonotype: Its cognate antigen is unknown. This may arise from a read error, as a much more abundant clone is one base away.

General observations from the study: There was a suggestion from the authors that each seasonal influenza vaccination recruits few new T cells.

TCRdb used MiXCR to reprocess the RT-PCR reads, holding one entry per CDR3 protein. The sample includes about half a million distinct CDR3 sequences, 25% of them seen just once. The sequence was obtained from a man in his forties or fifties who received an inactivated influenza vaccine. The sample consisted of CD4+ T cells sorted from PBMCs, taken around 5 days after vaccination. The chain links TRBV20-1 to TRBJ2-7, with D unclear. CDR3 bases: TGCAGCGCCCTGACGGACTCCTACGAGCAGTACTTC. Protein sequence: CSALTDSYEQYF.